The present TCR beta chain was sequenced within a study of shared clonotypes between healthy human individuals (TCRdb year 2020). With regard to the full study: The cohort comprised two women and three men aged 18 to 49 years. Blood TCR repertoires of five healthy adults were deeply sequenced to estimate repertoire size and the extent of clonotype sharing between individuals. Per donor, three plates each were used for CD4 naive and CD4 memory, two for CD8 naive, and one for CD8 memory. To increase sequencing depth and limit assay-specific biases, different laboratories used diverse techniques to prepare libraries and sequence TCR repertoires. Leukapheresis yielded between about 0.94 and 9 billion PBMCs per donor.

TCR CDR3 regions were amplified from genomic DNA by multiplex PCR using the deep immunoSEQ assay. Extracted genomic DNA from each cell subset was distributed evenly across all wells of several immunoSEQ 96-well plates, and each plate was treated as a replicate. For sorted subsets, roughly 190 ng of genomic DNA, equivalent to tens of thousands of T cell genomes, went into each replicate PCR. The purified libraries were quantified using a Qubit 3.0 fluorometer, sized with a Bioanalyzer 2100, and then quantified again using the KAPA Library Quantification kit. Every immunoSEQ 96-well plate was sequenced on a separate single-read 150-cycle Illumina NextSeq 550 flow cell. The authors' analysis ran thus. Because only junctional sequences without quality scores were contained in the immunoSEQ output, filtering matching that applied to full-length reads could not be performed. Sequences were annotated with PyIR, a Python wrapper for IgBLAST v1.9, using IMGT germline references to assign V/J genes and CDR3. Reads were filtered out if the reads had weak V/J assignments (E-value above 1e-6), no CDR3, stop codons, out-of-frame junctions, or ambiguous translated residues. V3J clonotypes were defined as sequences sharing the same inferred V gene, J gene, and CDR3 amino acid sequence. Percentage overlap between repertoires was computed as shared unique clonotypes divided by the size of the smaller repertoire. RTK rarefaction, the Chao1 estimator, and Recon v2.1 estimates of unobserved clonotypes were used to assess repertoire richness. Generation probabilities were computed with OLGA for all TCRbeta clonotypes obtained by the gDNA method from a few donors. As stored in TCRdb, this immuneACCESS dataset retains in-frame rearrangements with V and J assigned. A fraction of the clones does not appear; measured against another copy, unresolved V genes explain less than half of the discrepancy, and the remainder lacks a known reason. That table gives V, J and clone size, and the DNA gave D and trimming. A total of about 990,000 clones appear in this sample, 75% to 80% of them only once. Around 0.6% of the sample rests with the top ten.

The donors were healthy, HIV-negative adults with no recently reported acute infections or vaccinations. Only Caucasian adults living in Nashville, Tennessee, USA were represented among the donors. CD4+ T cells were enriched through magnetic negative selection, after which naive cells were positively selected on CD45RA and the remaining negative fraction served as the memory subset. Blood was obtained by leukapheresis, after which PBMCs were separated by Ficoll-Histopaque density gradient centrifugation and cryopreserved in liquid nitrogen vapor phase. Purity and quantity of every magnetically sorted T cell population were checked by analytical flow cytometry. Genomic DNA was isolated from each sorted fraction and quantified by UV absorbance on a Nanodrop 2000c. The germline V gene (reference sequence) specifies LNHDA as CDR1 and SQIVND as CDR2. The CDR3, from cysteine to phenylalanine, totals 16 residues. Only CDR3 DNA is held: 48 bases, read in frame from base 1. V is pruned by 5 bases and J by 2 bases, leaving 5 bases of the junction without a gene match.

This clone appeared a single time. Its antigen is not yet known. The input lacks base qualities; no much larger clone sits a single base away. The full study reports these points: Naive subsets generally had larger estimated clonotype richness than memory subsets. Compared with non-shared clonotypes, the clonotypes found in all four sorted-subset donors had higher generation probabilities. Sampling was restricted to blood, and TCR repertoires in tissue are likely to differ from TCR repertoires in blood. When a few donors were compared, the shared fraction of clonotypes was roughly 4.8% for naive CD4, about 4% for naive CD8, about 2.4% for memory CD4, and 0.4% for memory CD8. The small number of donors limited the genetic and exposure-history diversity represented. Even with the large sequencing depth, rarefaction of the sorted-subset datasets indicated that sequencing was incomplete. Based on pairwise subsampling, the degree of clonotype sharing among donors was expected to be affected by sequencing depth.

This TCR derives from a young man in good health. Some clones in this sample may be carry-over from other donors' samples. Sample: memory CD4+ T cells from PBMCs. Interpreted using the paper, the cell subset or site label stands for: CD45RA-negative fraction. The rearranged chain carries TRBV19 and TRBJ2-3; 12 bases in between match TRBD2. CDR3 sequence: CASSSGLAGFTDTQYF. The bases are TGTGCCAGTAGTTCGGGACTAGCGGGTTTCACAGATACGCAGTATTTT.